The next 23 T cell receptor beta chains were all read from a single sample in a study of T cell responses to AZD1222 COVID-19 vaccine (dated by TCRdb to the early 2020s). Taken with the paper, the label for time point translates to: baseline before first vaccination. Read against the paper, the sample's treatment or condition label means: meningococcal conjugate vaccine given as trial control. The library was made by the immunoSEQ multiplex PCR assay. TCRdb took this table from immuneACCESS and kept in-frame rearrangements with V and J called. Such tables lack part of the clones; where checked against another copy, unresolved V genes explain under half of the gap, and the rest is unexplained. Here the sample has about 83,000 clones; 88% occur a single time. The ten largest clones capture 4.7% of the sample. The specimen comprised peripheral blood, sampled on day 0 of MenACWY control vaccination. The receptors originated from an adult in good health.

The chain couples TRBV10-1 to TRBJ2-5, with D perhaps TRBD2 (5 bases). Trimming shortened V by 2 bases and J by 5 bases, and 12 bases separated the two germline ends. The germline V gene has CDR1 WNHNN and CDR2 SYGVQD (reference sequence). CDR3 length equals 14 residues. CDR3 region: CASSERLGGETQYF. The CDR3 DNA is TGCGCCAGCAGTGAGCGACTCGGCGGGGAGACCCAGTACTTC.

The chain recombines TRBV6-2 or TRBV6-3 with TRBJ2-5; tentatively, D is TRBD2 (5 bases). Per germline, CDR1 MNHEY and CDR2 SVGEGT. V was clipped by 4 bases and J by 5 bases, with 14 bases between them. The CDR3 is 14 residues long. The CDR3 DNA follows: TGTGCCAGCAGTTCCGCGGCTAGCCAGGAGACCCAGTACTTC. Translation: CASSSAASQETQYF.

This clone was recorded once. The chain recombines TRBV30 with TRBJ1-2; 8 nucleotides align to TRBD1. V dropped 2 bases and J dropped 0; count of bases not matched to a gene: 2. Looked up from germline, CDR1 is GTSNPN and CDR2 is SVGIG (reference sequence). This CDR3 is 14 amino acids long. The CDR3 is CAWSRTGTNYGYTF. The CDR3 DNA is TGTGCCTGGAGTAGGACAGGGACTAACTATGGCTACACCTTC.

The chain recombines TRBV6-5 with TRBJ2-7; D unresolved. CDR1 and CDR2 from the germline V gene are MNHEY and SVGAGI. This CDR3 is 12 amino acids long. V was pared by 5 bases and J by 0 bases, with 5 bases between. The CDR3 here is CASSPPSYEQYF. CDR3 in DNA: TGTGCCAGCAGTCCCCCCTCCTACGAGCAGTACTTC.

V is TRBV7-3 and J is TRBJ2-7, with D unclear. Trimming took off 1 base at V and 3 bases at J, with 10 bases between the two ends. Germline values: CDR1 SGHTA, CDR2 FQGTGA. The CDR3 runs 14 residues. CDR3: CASSLMYGGYEQYF. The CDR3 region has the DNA TGTGCCAGCAGCTTAATGTACGGTGGCTACGAGCAGTACTTC.

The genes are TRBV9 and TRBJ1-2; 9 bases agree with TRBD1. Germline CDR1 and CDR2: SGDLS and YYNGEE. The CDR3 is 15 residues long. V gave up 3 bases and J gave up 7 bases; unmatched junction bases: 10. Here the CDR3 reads CASSASGTGSIGYTF. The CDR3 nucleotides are TGTGCCAGCAGCGCCTCCGGGACAGGGTCTATTGGCTACACCTTC.

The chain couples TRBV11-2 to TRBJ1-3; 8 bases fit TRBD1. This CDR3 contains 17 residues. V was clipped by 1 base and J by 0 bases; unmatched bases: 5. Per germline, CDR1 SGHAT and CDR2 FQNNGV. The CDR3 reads CASSLGQGAGSGNTIYF. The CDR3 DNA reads TGTGCCAGCAGCTTAGGGCAGGGGGCTGGCTCTGGAAACACCATATATTTT.

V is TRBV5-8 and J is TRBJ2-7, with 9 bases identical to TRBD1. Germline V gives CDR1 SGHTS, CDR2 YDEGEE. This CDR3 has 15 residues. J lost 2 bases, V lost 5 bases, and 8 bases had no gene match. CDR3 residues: CASRTPGTGTYEQYF. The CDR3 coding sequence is TGTGCCAGCAGAACACCCGGGACAGGGACCTACGAGCAGTACTTC.

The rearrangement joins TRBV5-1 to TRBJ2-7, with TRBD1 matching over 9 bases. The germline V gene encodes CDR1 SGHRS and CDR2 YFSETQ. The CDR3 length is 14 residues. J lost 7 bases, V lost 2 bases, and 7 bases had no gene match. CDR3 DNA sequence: TGCGCCAGCAGCTTCAGACAGGGGGGAGTTGAGCAGTACTTC. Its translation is CASSFRQGGVEQYF. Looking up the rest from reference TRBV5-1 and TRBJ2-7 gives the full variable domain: KAGVTQTPRYLIKTRGQQVTLSCSPISGHRSVSWYQQTPGQGLQFLFEYFSETQRNKGNFPGRFSGRQFSNSRSEMNVSTLELGDSALYLCASSFRQGGVEQYFGPGTRLTVT.

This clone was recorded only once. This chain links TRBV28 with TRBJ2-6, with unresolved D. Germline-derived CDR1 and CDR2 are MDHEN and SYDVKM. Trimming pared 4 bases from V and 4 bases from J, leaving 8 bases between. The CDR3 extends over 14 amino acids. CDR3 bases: TGTGCCAGCAGTTACCCCCCCGGGGCCAACGTCCTGACTTTC. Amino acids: CASSYPPGANVLTF.

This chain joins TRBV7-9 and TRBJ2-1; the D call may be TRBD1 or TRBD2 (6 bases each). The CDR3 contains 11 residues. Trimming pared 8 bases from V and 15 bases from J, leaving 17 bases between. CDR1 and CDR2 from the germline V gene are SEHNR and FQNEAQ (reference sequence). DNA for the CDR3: TGTGCCAGCGAAAACACAGGGAGGCTGTTCTTC. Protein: CASENTGRLFF.

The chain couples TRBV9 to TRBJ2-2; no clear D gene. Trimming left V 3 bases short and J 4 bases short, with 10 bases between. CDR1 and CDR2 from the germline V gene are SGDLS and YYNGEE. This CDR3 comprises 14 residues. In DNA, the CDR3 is TGTGCCAGCAGCGCTGACCCTAGCACCGGGGAGCTGTTTTTT. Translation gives CASSADPSTGELFF.

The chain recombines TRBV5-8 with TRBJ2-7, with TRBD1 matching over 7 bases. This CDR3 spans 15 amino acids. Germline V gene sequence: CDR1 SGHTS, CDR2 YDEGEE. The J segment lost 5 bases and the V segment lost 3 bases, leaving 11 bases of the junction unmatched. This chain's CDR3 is CASSSRPGGVHEQYF. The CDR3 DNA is TGTGCCAGCAGCTCTCGCCCAGGGGGAGTCCACGAGCAGTACTTC.

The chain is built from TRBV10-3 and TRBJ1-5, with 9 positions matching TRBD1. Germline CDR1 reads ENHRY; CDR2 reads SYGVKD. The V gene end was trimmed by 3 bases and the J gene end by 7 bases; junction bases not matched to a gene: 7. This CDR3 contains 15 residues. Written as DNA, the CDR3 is TGTGCCATCAGTGAAGGGACAGGGTCTGGGCAGCCCCAGCATTTT. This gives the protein CAISEGTGSGQPQHF.

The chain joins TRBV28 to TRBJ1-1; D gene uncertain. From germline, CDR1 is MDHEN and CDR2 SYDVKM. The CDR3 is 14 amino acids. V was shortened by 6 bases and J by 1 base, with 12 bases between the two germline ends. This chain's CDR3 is CASRPIPRNTEAFF. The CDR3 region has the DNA TGTGCCAGCAGACCAATACCCCGGAACACTGAAGCTTTCTTT.

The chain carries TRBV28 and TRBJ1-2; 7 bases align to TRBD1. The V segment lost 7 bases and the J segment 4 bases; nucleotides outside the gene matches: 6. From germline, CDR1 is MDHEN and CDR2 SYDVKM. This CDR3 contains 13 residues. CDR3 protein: CASKDRVGYGYTF. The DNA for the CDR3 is TGTGCCAGCAAAGACAGGGTCGGCTATGGCTACACCTTC.

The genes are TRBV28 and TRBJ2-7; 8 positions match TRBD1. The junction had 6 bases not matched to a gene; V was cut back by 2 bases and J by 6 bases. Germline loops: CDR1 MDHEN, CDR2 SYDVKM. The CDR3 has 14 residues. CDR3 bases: TGTGCCAGCAGTTTAGGACAGGGAAAAGGCGAGCAGTACTTC. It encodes CASSLGQGKGEQYF.

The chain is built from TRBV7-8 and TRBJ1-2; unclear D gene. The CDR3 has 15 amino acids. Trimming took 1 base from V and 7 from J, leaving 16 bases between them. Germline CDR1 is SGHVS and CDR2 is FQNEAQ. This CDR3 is CASSLERALLSGYTF. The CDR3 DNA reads TGTGCCAGCAGCTTAGAGCGAGCCCTACTATCTGGCTACACCTTC.

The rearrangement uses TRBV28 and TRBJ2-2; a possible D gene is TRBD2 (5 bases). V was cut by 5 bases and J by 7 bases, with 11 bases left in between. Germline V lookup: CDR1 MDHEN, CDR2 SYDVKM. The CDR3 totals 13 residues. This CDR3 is CASSPLGSGELFF. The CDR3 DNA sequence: TGTGCCAGCAGTCCCCTGGGGAGCGGGGAGCTGTTTTTT.

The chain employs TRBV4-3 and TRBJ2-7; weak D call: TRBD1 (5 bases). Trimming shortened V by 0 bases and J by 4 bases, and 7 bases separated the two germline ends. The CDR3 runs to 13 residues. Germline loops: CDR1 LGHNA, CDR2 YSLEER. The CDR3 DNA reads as TGCGCCAGCAGCCAAGAGCAGGGTTACGAGCAGTACTTC. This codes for CASSQEQGYEQYF.

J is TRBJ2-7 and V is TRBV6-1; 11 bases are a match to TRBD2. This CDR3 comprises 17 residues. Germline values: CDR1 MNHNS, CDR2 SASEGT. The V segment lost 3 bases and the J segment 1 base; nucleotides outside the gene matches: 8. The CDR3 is CASSEVGLAGLSYEQYF. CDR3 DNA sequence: TGTGCCAGCAGTGAGGTAGGACTAGCGGGCCTTTCCTACGAGCAGTACTTC.

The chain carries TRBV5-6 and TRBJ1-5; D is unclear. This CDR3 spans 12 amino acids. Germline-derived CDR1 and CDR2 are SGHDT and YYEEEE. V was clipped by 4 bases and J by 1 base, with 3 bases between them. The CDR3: CASSRSNQPQHF. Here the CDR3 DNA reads TGTGCCAGCAGCCGCAGCAATCAGCCCCAGCATTTT.

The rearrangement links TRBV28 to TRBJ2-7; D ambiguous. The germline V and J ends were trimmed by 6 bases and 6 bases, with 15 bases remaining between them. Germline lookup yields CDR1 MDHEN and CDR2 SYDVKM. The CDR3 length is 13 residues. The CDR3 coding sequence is TGTGCCAGCAGCTCGGTTACGCGGTTCGAGCAGTACTTC. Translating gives CASSSVTRFEQYF.